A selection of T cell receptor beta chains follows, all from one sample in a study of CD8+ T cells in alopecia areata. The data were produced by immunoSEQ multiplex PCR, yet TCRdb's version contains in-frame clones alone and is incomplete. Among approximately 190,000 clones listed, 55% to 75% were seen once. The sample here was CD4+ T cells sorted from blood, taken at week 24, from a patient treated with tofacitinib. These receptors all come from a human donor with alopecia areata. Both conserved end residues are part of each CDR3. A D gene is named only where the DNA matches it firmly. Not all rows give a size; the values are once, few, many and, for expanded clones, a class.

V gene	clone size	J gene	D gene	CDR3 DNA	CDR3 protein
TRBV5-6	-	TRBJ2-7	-	TGTGCCAGCAGCTTACTGAGCAGTTGGTCCTACGAGCAGTACTTC	CASSLLSSWSYEQYF
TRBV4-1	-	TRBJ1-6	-	TGCGCCAGCAGCCAACCCGCGGGGGGTCTGAACTCACCCCTCCACTTT	CASSQPAGGLNSPLHF
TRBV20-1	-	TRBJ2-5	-	TGCAGTGGGCTCCAAGAGACCCAGTACTTC	CSGLQETQYF
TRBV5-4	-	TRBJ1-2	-	TGTGCCAGCAGCTTGGCCGGACATGATGGCTACACCTTC	CASSLAGHDGYTF
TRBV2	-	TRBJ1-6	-	TGTGCCAGCAGTGAAAGTATTGGGCCGGAGAATTCACCCCTCCACTTT	CASSESIGPENSPLHF
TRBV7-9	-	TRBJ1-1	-	TGTGCCAGCAGCTTGTCGTCAGTACACAACACTGAAGCTTTCTTT	CASSLSSVHNTEAFF
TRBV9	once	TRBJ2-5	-	TGTGCCAGCAGCGTAGCCCAGGGAGTCCAGACCCAGTACTTC	CASSVAQGVQTQYF
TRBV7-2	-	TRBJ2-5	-	TGTGCCAGCAGCCGCGACAGAACCCAAGAGACCCAGTACTTC	CASSRDRTQETQYF
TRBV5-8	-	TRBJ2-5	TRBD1	TGTGCCAGCAGCTACCGGACAGGGGGGGTAGAGACCCAGTACTTC	CASSYRTGGVETQYF
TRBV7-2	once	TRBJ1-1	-	TGTGCCAGCAGCTTAGGGAGGGGGTTCACTGAAGCTTTCTTT	CASSLGRGFTEAFF
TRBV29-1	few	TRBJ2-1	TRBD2	TGCAGCGCAAAAAGGACTAGCGGGGGTAGTGAGCAGTTCTTC	CSAKRTSGGSEQFF
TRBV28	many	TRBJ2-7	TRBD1	TGTGCCAGCAGGGACAGGGGTGGAGGTAGCGAGCAGTACTTC	CASRDRGGGSEQYF
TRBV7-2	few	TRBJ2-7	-	TGTGCCAGCAGCTTAGCCGGACAGGGAGGGAGCTCCTACGAGCAGTACTTC	CASSLAGQGGSSYEQYF
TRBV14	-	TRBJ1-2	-	TGTGCCAGCAGCCAAGGGAATAACTATGGCTACACCTTC	CASSQGNNYGYTF
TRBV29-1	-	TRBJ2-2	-	TGCAGCGCTCACAACACCGGGGAGCTGTTTTTT	CSAHNTGELFF
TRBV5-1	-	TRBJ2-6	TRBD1	TGCGCCAGCAGCTTCTCCGGGACAGGGACCTCTGGGGCCAACGTCCTGACTTTC	CASSFSGTGTSGANVLTF
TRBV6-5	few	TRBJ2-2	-	TGTGCCAGCAGAAAGACACAAGCGAACACCGGGGAGCTGTTTTTT	CASRKTQANTGELFF
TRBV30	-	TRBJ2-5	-	TGTGCCTGGAGTGTAGGCAGAAAAGAGACCCAGTACTTC	CAWSVGRKETQYF
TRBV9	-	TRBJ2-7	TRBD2	TGTGCCAGCAGCGTAGCTAGCGGGGACGAGCAGTACTTC	CASSVASGDEQYF
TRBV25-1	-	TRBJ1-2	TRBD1	TGTGCCAGCAGTGTCACCCCAGGGGGCGCGAGAGGCTACACCTTC	CASSVTPGGARGYTF
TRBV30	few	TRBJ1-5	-	TGTGCCTGGAGTGTAGGAGGGTCTCAGCCCCAGCATTTT	CAWSVGGSQPQHF
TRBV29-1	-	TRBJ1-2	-	TGCAGCGTTGAAAGGTCCAGATTC	CSVERSRF